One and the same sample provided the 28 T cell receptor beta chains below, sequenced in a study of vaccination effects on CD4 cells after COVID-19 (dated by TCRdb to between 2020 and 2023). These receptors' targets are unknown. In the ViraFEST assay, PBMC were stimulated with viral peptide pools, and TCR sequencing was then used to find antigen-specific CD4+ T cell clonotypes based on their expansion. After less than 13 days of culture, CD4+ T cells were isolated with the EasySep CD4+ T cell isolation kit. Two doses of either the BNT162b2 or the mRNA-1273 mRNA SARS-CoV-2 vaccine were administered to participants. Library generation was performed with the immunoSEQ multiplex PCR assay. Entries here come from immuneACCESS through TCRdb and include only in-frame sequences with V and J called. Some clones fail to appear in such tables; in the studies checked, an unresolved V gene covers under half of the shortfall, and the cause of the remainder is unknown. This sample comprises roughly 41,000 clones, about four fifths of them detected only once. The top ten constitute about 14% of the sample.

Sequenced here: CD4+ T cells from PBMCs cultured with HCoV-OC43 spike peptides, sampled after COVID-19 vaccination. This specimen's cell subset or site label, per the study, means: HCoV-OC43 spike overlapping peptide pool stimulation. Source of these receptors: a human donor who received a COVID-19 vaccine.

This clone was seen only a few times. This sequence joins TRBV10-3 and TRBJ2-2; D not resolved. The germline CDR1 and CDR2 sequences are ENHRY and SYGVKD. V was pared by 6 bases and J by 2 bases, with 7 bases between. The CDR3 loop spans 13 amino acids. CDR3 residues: CAIRSVNTGELFF. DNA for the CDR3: TGTGCCATCAGAAGCGTCAACACCGGGGAGCTGTTTTTT.

The CDR3, as DNA: TGTGCCAGCTCTCCTCGGGTCGAGGAGGCCCAGTACTTC. It translates to CASSPRVEEAQYF. The chain links TRBV18 to TRBJ2-5, with TRBD2 as a possible D gene (5 bases). The CDR3 is made up of 13 amino acids. Trimming left V 6 bases short and J 9 bases short, with 17 bases between. From germline, CDR1 is KGHSH and CDR2 LQKENI.

The CDR3 nucleotides read TGTGCCAGCAGCTTAAACGGGGGGGGACAGGCAAAAGCTTTCTTT. Translation: CASSLNGGGQAKAFF. The V call is TRBV7-2, the J call TRBJ1-1, with TRBD1 matching over 8 bases. Germline V lookup: CDR1 SGHTA, CDR2 FQGNSA. The CDR3 extends over 15 amino acids. V gave up 2 bases and J gave up 9 bases; unmatched junction bases: 11.

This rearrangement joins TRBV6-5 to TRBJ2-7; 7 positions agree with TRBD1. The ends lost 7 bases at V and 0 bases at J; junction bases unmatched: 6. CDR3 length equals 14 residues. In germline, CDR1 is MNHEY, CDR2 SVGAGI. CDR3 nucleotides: TGTGCCAGCAAAACGGACAGGAGCTCCTACGAGCAGTACTTC. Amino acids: CASKTDRSSYEQYF.

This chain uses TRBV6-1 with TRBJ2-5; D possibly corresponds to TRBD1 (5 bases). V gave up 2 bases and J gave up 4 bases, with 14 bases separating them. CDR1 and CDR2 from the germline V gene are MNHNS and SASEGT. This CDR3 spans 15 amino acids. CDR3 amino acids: CASSEMWQGPETQYF. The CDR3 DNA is TGTGCCAGCAGTGAAATGTGGCAGGGCCCAGAGACCCAGTACTTC.

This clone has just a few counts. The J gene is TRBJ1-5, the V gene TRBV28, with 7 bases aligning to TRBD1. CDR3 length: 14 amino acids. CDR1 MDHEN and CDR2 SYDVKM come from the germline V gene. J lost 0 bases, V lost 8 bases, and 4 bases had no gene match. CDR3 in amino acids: CASFGTVSNQPQHF. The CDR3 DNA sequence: TGTGCCAGCTTCGGGACAGTTAGCAATCAGCCCCAGCATTTT.

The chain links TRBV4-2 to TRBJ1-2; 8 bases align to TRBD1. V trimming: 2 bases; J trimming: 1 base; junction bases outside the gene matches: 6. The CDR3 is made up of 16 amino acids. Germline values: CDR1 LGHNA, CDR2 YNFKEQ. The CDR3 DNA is TGTGCCAGCAGCCAAACCGGGACAGGAGGTAACTATGGCTACACCTTC. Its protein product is CASSQTGTGGNYGYTF.

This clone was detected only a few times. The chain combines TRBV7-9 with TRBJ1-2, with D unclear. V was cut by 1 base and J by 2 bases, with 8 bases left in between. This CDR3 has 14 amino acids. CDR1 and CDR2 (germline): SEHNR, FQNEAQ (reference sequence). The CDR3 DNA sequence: TGTGCCAGCAGCTTAGATGGCCAGAACTATGGCTACACCTTC. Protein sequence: CASSLDGQNYGYTF.

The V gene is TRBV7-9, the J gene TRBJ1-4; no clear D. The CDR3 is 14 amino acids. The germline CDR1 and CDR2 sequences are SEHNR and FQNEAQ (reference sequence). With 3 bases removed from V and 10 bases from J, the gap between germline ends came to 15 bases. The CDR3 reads CASSLAREWGKLFF. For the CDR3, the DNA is TGTGCCAGCAGCTTGGCTAGGGAGTGGGGAAAACTGTTTTTT.

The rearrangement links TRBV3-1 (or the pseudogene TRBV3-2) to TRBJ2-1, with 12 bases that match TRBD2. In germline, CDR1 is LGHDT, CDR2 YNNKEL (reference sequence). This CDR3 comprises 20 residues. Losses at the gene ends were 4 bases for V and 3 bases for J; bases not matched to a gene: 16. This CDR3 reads CASSLKRAGLAGTYYNEQFF. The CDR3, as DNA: TGTGCCAGCAGCCTCAAGAGAGCTGGACTAGCGGGGACATACTACAATGAGCAGTTCTTC.

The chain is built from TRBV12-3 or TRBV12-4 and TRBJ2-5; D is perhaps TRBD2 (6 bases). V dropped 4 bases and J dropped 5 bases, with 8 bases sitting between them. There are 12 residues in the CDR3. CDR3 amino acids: CASSWDWETQYF. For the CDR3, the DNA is TGTGCCAGCAGTTGGGACTGGGAGACCCAGTACTTC.

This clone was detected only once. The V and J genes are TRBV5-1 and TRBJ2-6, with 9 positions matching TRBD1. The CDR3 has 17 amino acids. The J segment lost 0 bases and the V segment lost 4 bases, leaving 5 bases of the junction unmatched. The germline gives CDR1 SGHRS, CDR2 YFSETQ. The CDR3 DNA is TGCGCCAGCAGCCCCGACAGGGGGAACTCTGGGGCCAACGTCCTGACTTTC. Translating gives CASSPDRGNSGANVLTF.

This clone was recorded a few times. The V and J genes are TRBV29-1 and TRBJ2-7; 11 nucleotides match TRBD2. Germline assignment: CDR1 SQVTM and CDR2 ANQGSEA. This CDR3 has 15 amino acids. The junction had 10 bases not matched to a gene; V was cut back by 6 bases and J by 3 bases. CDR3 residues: CSVSYLAGGLYEQYF. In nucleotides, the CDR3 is TGCAGCGTATCCTACCTAGCGGGAGGTCTCTACGAGCAGTACTTC.

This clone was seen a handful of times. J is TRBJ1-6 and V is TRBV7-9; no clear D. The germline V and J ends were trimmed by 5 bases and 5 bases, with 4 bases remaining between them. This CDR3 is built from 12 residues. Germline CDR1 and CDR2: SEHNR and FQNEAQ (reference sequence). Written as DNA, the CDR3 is TGTGCCAGCAGCGCGGATAATTCACCCCTCCACTTT. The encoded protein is CASSADNSPLHF.

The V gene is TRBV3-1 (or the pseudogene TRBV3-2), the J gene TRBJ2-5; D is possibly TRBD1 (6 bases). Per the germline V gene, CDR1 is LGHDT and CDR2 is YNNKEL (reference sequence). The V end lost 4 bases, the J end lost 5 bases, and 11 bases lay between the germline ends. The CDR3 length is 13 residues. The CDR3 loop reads CASSRTAWETQYF. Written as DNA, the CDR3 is TGTGCCAGCAGCCGGACAGCCTGGGAGACCCAGTACTTC.

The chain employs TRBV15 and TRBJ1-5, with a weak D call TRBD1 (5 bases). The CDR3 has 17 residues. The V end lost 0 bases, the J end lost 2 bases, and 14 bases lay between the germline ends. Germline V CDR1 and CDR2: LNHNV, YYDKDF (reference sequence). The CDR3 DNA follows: TGTGCCACCAGCAGAGATCTAGCCAGGGCCCGCAATCAGCCCCAGCATTTT. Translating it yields CATSRDLARARNQPQHF.

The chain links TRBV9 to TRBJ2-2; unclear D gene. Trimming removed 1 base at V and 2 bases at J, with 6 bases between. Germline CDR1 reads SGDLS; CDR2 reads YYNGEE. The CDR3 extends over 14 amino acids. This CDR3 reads CASSVSPNTGELFF. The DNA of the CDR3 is TGTGCCAGCAGCGTATCCCCTAACACCGGGGAGCTGTTTTTT.

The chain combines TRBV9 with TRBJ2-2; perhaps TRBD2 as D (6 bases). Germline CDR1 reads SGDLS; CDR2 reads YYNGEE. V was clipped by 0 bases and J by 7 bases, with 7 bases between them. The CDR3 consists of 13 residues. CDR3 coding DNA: TGTGCCAGCAGCGTAGTCGGGGGCGGGGAGCTGTTTTTT. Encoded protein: CASSVVGGGELFF.

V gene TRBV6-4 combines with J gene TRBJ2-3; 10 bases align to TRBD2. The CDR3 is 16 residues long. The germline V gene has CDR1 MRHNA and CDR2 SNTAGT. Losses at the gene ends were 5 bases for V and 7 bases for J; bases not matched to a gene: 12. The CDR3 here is CASSPTLAGGAYTQYF. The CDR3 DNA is TGTGCCAGCAGTCCCACTTTAGCGGGAGGAGCCTATACGCAGTATTTT.

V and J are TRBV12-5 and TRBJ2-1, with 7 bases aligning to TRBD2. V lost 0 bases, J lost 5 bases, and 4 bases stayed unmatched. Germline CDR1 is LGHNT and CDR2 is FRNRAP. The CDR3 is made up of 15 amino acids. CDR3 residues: CASGLVASGNNEQFF. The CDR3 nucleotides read TGTGCTAGTGGTTTGGTGGCTAGCGGAAACAATGAGCAGTTCTTC.

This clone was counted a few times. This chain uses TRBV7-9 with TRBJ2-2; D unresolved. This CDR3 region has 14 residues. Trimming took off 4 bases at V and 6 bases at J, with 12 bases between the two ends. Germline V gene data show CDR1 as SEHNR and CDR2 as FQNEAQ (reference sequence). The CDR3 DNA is TGTGCCAGCAGCTCCCATGGGGTCGCCGGGGAGCTGTTTTTT. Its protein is CASSSHGVAGELFF.

The CDR3 loop is CASRRGGPTNEKLFF. The CDR3 DNA reads TGCGCCAGCCGAAGGGGGGGTCCAACTAATGAAAAACTGTTTTTT. The V call is TRBV5-1, the J call TRBJ1-4; possible D gene TRBD1, 6 bases. Germline CDR1 and CDR2: SGHRS and YFSETQ. The CDR3 extends over 15 amino acids. The V end was cut by 7 bases, the J end by 0 bases, with 13 bases between.

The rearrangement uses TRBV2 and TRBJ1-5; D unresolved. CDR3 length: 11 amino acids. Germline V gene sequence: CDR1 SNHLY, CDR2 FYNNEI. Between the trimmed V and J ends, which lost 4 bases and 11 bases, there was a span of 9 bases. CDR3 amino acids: CASSVVGTQHF. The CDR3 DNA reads TGTGCCAGCAGTGTTGTGGGGACCCAGCATTTT.

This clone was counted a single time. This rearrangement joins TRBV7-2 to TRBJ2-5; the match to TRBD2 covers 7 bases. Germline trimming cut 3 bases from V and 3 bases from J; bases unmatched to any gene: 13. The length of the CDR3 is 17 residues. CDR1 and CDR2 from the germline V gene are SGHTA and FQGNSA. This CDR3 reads CASSLFRLARTKETQYF. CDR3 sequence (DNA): TGTGCCAGCAGCTTGTTTAGACTAGCCAGGACAAAAGAGACCCAGTACTTC.

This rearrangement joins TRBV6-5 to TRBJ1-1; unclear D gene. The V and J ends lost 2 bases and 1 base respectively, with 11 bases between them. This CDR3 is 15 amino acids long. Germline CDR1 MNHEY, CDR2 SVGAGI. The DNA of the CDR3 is TGTGCCAGCAGTTACGGTGGGGTTTCGAACACTGAAGCTTTCTTT. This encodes CASSYGGVSNTEAFF.

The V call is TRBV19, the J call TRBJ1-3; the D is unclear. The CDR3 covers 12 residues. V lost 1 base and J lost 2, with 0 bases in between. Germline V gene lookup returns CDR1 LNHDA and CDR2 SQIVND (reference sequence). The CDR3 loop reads CASSIAGNTIYF. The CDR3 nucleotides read TGTGCCAGTAGTATAGCTGGAAACACCATATATTTT.

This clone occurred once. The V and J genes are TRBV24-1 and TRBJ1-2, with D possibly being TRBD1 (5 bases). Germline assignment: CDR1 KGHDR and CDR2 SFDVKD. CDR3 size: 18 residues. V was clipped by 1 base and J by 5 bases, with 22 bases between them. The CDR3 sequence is CATSDFWDEKGHKYGYTF. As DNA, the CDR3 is TGTGCCACCAGTGATTTTTGGGACGAGAAGGGCCACAAGTATGGCTACACCTTC.

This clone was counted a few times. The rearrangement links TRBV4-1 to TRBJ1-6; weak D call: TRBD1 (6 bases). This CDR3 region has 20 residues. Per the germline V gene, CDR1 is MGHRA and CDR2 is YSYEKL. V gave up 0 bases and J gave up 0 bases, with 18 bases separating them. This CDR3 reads CASSQDQIRTVSSYNSPLHF. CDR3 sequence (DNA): TGCGCCAGCAGCCAAGATCAAATCCGGACAGTGAGCTCCTATAATTCACCCCTCCACTTT.